Listed below are T cell receptor beta chains from one sample, sequenced in a study of CD8 T cells in Susac syndrome. A single record per CDR3 protein comes from TCRdb applying MiXCR to the immunoSEQ multiplex PCR reads. Of approximately 100,000 distinct CDR3 sequences listed, approximately 93% are singletons. The sample consisted of CD8+ T cells from PBMCs. The receptors were gathered from a human donor with Susac syndrome. CDR3s include the opening cysteine and the closing phenylalanine or tryptophan. Each record gives: J gene, V gene, D gene, clone size, CDR3 DNA, CDR3 protein. D genes are given only for firm matches. Size values are once, few and many counts, or a class for expanded clones, and some rows have none.

J: TRBJ1-2
V: TRBV15
D: NA
size: NA
DNA: TGTGCCACCAGCGAGGGGCGGGGGAAGAGGGAGGGCTACACCTTC
CDR3: CATSEGRGKREGYTF

J: TRBJ2-1
V: TRBV9
D: TRBD2
size: NA
DNA: TGTGCCAGCAGCGTAGGGAACGGGGGGGCCGGGTATGAGCAGTTCTTC
CDR3: CASSVGNGGAGYEQFF

J: TRBJ1-5
V: TRBV21-1
D: NA
size: NA
DNA: TGTGCCAGCACCATACAGGGTCCTGGGGTGAGCAATCAGCCCCAGCATTTT
CDR3: CASTIQGPGVSNQPQHF

J: TRBJ2-2
V: TRBV25-1
D: TRBD2
size: NA
DNA: TGTGCCAGCAGTGAGGGGGGGTGGGAGCTGTTTTTT
CDR3: CASSEGGWELFF

J: TRBJ2-3
V: TRBV4-1
D: NA
size: NA
DNA: TGCGCCAGCAGCCGCCCCCGAGATACGCAGTATTTT
CDR3: CASSRPRDTQYF

J: TRBJ2-1
V: TRBV29-1
D: NA
size: NA
DNA: TGCAGCGACTTGAGTTTTCTTTACAATGAGCAGTTCTTC
CDR3: CSDLSFLYNEQFF

J: TRBJ2-7
V: TRBV9
D: NA
size: NA
DNA: TGTGCCAGCAGCGTAGAAGGTGGAGACTACGACGGGCAGTACTTC
CDR3: CASSVEGGDYDGQYF

J: TRBJ2-2
V: TRBV5-4
D: NA
size: NA
DNA: TGTGCCAGCAGCTTCGGTTGGGCTTTGGACCCCTCGAACACCGGGGAGCTGTTTTTT
CDR3: CASSFGWALDPSNTGELFF

J: TRBJ2-7
V: TRBV3-1
D: NA
size: NA
DNA: TGTGCCAGCAGCCAAGATCTAGACGACGGGTTGCAGTACTTC
CDR3: CASSQDLDDGLQYF

J: TRBJ2-3
V: TRBV5-4
D: NA
size: NA
DNA: TGTGCCAGCAGCGGTGACCCGTTCGACAGTTTTAGCCTCACAGATACGCAGTATTTT
CDR3: CASSGDPFDSFSLTDTQYF

J: TRBJ1-1
V: TRBV5-6
D: TRBD1
size: NA
DNA: TGTGCCAGCAGCCTCGGGACAGGTGTCTCTGAAGCTTTCTTT
CDR3: CASSLGTGVSEAFF

J: TRBJ2-2
V: TRBV3-1
D: TRBD1
size: NA
DNA: TGTGCCAGCAGCCAAGTCTCAGGGACAGGAAGGTTCGCGAACACCGGGGAGCTGTTTTTT
CDR3: CASSQVSGTGRFANTGELFF

J: TRBJ2-1
V: TRBV12-5
D: TRBD1
size: NA
DNA: TGTGCTAGTGGTTTGCCCGGACAGGGGATCTCCTACAATGAGCAGTTCTTC
CDR3: CASGLPGQGISYNEQFF

J: TRBJ2-5
V: TRBV11-2
D: NA
size: NA
DNA: TGTGCCAGCAGCTTACTAGCTTCGGGAGAGACCCAGTACTTC
CDR3: CASSLLASGETQYF

J: TRBJ2-7
V: TRBV20-1
D: TRBD2
size: once
DNA: TGCAGTGCTAGAGATCCGGCGGGGGACGTGGTCTACGAGCAGTACTTC
CDR3: CSARDPAGDVVYEQYF

J: TRBJ1-2
V: TRBV12-3/TRBV12-4
D: TRBD1
size: NA
DNA: TGTGCCAGCTCCCGATGGGCAGGGGGGTCGTGGGGCTACACCTTC
CDR3: CASSRWAGGSWGYTF

J: TRBJ1-1
V: TRBV5-4
D: TRBD1
size: NA
DNA: TGTGCCAGCAGCTTCGGGGGACAGGGAGCTTTCTTT
CDR3: CASSFGGQGAFF

J: TRBJ1-4
V: TRBV12-3/TRBV12-4
D: TRBD1
size: NA
DNA: TGTGCCAGCAGTCACGAACAGGGGGCGGTTGAAAAACTGTTTTTT
CDR3: CASSHEQGAVEKLFF

J: TRBJ2-3
V: TRBV4-2
D: TRBD1
size: NA
DNA: TGTGCCAGCAGCCAAGCTGACAGGGGTAGCACAGATACGCAGTATTTT
CDR3: CASSQADRGSTDTQYF

J: TRBJ2-3
V: TRBV19
D: NA
size: NA
DNA: TGTGCCAGTAGTATGACGGCAGATACGCAGTATTTT
CDR3: CASSMTADTQYF

J: TRBJ2-4
V: TRBV11-2
D: NA
size: NA
DNA: TGTGCCAGCAGAGAACGGGACCACGAGAACATTCAGTACTTC
CDR3: CASRERDHENIQYF

J: TRBJ1-4
V: TRBV18
D: TRBD1
size: NA
DNA: TGTGCCAGCTCACCCGAGACAGGGACAAATGAAAAACTGTTTTTT
CDR3: CASSPETGTNEKLFF

J: TRBJ1-6
V: TRBV5-6
D: NA
size: NA
DNA: TGTGCCAGCAGCTCAGGTTCATCACCCCTCCACTTT
CDR3: CASSSGSSPLHF

J: TRBJ2-1
V: TRBV9
D: NA
size: NA
DNA: TGTGCCAGCAGCACCGGAGGCGTAGTATCCTACAATGAGCAGTTCTTC
CDR3: CASSTGGVVSYNEQFF

J: TRBJ1-5
V: TRBV7-9
D: NA
size: NA
DNA: TGTGCCAGCAGCTTGGAGGCAAATCAGCCCCAGCATTTT
CDR3: CASSLEANQPQHF

J: TRBJ1-2
V: TRBV12-5
D: NA
size: NA
DNA: TGTGCTAGTGGTTTGGCAGGGAATGGCTATGGCTACACCTTC
CDR3: CASGLAGNGYGYTF

J: TRBJ2-5
V: TRBV19
D: TRBD2
size: NA
DNA: TGTGCCAGTAGTCCCGGACTAGCGGCAGAGACCCAGTACTTC
CDR3: CASSPGLAAETQYF

J: TRBJ1-1
V: TRBV7-2
D: NA
size: NA
DNA: TGTGCCAGCAGCCGGCAACCAGGGACTGAAGCTTTCTTT
CDR3: CASSRQPGTEAFF

J: TRBJ1-2
V: TRBV15
D: NA
size: NA
DNA: TGTGCCACCAGCAGGGCCGGAGAACGCTATGGCTACACCTTC
CDR3: CATSRAGERYGYTF

J: TRBJ2-3
V: TRBV12-3/TRBV12-4
D: TRBD2
size: NA
DNA: TGTGCCAGCAGTCCGAGGATCAGCGGGGGAAGGGGAGATACGCAGTATTTT
CDR3: CASSPRISGGRGDTQYF

J: TRBJ1-4
V: TRBV20-1
D: TRBD1
size: NA
DNA: TGCAGTGTAGCGACAGGGGCTAATGAAAAACTGTTTTTT
CDR3: CSVATGANEKLFF

J: TRBJ2-2
V: TRBV7-9
D: NA
size: NA
DNA: TGTGCCAGCAGCCCCAGGGAGTCCGGGGAGCTGTTTTTT
CDR3: CASSPRESGELFF

J: TRBJ2-2
V: TRBV3-1
D: TRBD1
size: once
DNA: TGTGCCAGCAGCCACTACGGACAGGGTCAGGCCACCGGGGAGCTGTTTTTT
CDR3: CASSHYGQGQATGELFF

J: TRBJ1-4
V: TRBV19
D: NA
size: NA
DNA: TGTGCCAGTAGCTGGACGGCCCTGGACGAAAAACTGTTTTTT
CDR3: CASSWTALDEKLFF

J: TRBJ2-7
V: TRBV5-4
D: NA
size: medium-sized
DNA: TGTGCCAGCAGCTGGGAAGGGTACGAGCAGTACTTC
CDR3: CASSWEGYEQYF

J: TRBJ1-1
V: TRBV4-1
D: TRBD1
size: NA
DNA: TGCGCCAGCAGCCACCCCGGGACAGGGAGCGAAAACACTGAAGCTTTCTTT
CDR3: CASSHPGTGSENTEAFF

J: TRBJ2-5
V: TRBV12-3/TRBV12-4
D: NA
size: NA
DNA: TGTGCCAGCAGTTTAGTTAGTCTAGAGACCCAGTACTTC
CDR3: CASSLVSLETQYF

J: TRBJ2-7
V: TRBV7-9
D: NA
size: NA
DNA: TGTGCCAGCAGCTTAGCCGGGGTGGGCTACGAGCAGTACTTC
CDR3: CASSLAGVGYEQYF

J: TRBJ1-6
V: TRBV4-3
D: NA
size: NA
DNA: TGCGCCAGCAGCCAAGATTCCGGGGGTAATTCACCCCTCCACTTT
CDR3: CASSQDSGGNSPLHF

J: TRBJ2-7
V: TRBV4-1
D: NA
size: NA
DNA: TGCGCCAGCAGCCAAGATCTTGGGCGCTACGAGCAGTACTTC
CDR3: CASSQDLGRYEQYF

J: TRBJ2-7
V: TRBV5-1
D: NA
size: NA
DNA: TGCGCCAGCAGCTTGGTGGGGCTCGGCGAGCAGTACTTC
CDR3: CASSLVGLGEQYF

J: TRBJ2-1
V: TRBV5-1
D: TRBD1
size: NA
DNA: TGCGCCAGCAGCTTTTCGCCTGGACAGGGCAATGAGCAGTTCTTC
CDR3: CASSFSPGQGNEQFF

J: TRBJ2-7
V: TRBV5-1
D: NA
size: NA
DNA: TGTGCCAGCAGCTTGGGGGGTAACTACGAGCAGTACTTC
CDR3: CASSLGGNYEQYF

J: TRBJ1-6
V: TRBV4-3
D: TRBD1
size: NA
DNA: TGCGCCAGCAGCCCCAGGGACAGCTCCTATAATTCACCCCTCCACTTT
CDR3: CASSPRDSSYNSPLHF

J: TRBJ1-1
V: TRBV4-1
D: NA
size: NA
DNA: TGCGCCAGCAGCCAAGGAACCGTCTCAAACACTGAAGCCTTCTTT
CDR3: CASSQGTVSNTEAFF

J: TRBJ2-5
V: TRBV9
D: NA
size: NA
DNA: TGTGCCAGCAGCGTAGACGAGGGGCAAGAGACCCAGTACTTC
CDR3: CASSVDEGQETQYF

J: TRBJ2-1
V: TRBV18
D: TRBD1
size: NA
DNA: TGTGCCAGCTCAGCGGACAGGGGCCACCTCAATGAGCAGTTCTTC
CDR3: CASSADRGHLNEQFF

J: TRBJ1-1
V: TRBV5-6
D: NA
size: NA
DNA: TGTGCCAGCAGCTTAGGGGTCGCTGAAGCTTTCTTT
CDR3: CASSLGVAEAFF

J: TRBJ2-1
V: TRBV7-8
D: TRBD2
size: NA
DNA: TGTGCCAGCAGCTTAGGGGCTAGCGGGCACAATGAGCAGTTCTTC
CDR3: CASSLGASGHNEQFF

J: TRBJ1-4
V: TRBV12-3/TRBV12-4
D: NA
size: NA
DNA: TGTGCCAGCAGTCTCCTTAGGGGCTTTTGGTGGGCAGAGAGTAATGAAAAACTGTTTTTT
CDR3: CASSLLRGFWWAESNEKLFF

J: TRBJ2-5
V: TRBV18
D: TRBD2
size: NA
DNA: TGTGCCAGCTCCCCGGCGGGGAGGGAAGAGACCCAGTACTTC
CDR3: CASSPAGREETQYF